What follows are 9 T cell receptor beta chains derived from one specimen sequenced in a study of shared clonotypes between healthy human individuals. This table comes from immunoSEQ multiplex PCR, and its TCRdb copy is limited to in-frame clones, with some not included. The sample carries about 1,500,000 clones, roughly 96% recorded once. The sample comprised naive CD4+ T cells sorted from blood. Sample subset: CD45RA+ positively selected. The origin of the receptors is a man aged 30-40 years in good health.

The rearrangement uses TRBV27 and TRBJ1-5, with D unclear. Germline V lookup: CDR1 MNHEY, CDR2 SMNVEV (reference sequence). The length of the CDR3 is 14 residues. Deletions cut 5 bases from V and 0 bases from J, with 8 bases between. Written as DNA, the CDR3 is TGTGCCAGCAGTCCTTACTATAGCAATCAGCCCCAGCATTTT. Amino acid sequence: CASSPYYSNQPQHF.

In the case of this clone: This CDR3 is also generated by other DNA sequences in the sample. This rearrangement joins TRBV6-6 to TRBJ2-7; 10 bases align to TRBD2. In germline, CDR1 is MNHNY, CDR2 SVGAGI (reference sequence). After removal of 7 bases from V and 2 bases from J, the junction contained 8 bases not matched to a gene. The CDR3 consists of 15 residues. CDR3 protein: CASTNTGLAAYEQYF. DNA for the CDR3: TGTGCCAGCACCAATACCGGACTAGCGGCCTACGAGCAGTACTTC.

The V and J genes are TRBV11-2 and TRBJ2-2; D is perhaps TRBD1 (6 bases). Germline values: CDR1 SGHAT, CDR2 FQNNGV. The CDR3 runs to 16 residues. The V end was cut by 5 bases, the J end by 3 bases, with 16 bases between. CDR3 residues: CASSQIFQGYTGELFF. CDR3 coding DNA: TGTGCCAGCAGCCAAATCTTCCAGGGGTACACCGGGGAGCTGTTTTTT.

This chain joins TRBV6-5 and TRBJ2-3, with D maybe TRBD2 (6 bases). The CDR3 contains 14 residues. Trimming stripped 0 bases from V and 5 bases from J, with 9 bases between. The germline V gene has CDR1 MNHEY and CDR2 SVGAGI. CDR3 in DNA: TGTGCCAGCAGTTACTCGGTGGGGGGAGATACGCAGTATTTT. Translating gives CASSYSVGGDTQYF.

The chain has TRBV11-2 and TRBJ2-7; D is perhaps TRBD1 (6 bases). CDR1 and CDR2 (germline): SGHAT, FQNNGV. V was clipped by 0 bases and J by 6 bases, with 12 bases between them. The CDR3 contains 14 residues. The CDR3 sequence is CASSLDVGRGEQYF. In DNA form, the CDR3 reads TGTGCCAGCAGCTTAGATGTTGGCAGGGGCGAGCAGTACTTC. Using reference TRBV11-2 and TRBJ2-7 for the parts outside the CDR3, the full variable domain is EAGVAQSPRYKIIEKRQSVAFWCNPISGHATLYWYQQILGQGPKLLIQFQNNGVVDDSQLPKDRFSAERLKGVDSTLKIQPAKLEDSAVYLCASSLDVGRGEQYFGPGTRLTVT.

The CDR3 DNA is TGTGCCAGCGGATCAACAGGGTTGGAAGGAGCTTTCTTT. Its translation: CASGSTGLEGAFF. The V call is TRBV28, the J call TRBJ1-1; D might be TRBD1 (6 bases). V dropped 8 bases and J dropped 10 bases, with 20 bases sitting between them. Germline CDR1 is MDHEN and CDR2 is SYDVKM. The CDR3 has 13 amino acids.

The chain combines TRBV6-6 with TRBJ1-1; weak D call: TRBD1 (5 bases). Germline CDR1 and CDR2: MNHNY and SVGAGI (reference sequence). Trimming removed 6 bases from V and 3 bases from J, with 5 bases in between. The CDR3 extends over 11 amino acids. CDR3 nucleotides: TGTGCCAGCAGGGGGGACACTGAAGCTTTCTTT. Its protein product is CASRGDTEAFF.

The gene calls are TRBV13 and TRBJ2-7; TRBD1 might be the D (5 bases). Trimming stripped 6 bases from V and 3 bases from J, with 15 bases between. The CDR3 contains 14 residues. In germline, CDR1 is PRHDT, CDR2 FYEKMQ (reference sequence). The CDR3 sequence is CASSRMTEHYEQYF. In nucleotides, the CDR3 is TGTGCCAGCAGTCGAATGACAGAACACTACGAGCAGTACTTC.

V and J are TRBV5-6 and TRBJ2-7; possibly TRBD2 for D (6 bases). V lost 7 bases and J lost 2, with 13 bases in between. The CDR3 sequence is 13 residues long. Per the germline V gene, CDR1 is SGHDT and CDR2 is YYEEEE. The CDR3 DNA reads as TGTGCCAGCGCTAGGAGGGGAACCTACGAGCAGTACTTC. It yields the protein CASARRGTYEQYF.